The 10 T cell receptor beta chains below come from one sample, sequenced in a study of blood T cell repertoires in COVID-19. Sequencing used immunoSEQ multiplex PCR; TCRdb keeps in-frame clones, though not all of them. The sample consists of 150,000 to 200,000 clones, approximately 80% of them appearing once. Sequencing was carried out using PBMCs or T cells enriched from blood (not recorded which). The receptors come from a woman aged 60 to 75 who had recovered from COVID-19.

The rearrangement links TRBV5-6 to TRBJ1-2; D remains ambiguous. CDR1 and CDR2 (germline): SGHDT, YYEEEE. The CDR3 is 14 amino acids. Trimming took off 1 base at V and 8 bases at J, with 15 bases between the two ends. The CDR3 DNA reads as TGTGCCAGCAGCTTGTATTCCGGTTCGGGGGGCTACACCTTC. It specifies CASSLYSGSGGYTF. The full variable domain, its missing parts supplied by reference TRBV5-6 and TRBJ1-2, is DAGVTQSPTHLIKTRGQQVTLRCSPKSGHDTVSWYQQALGQGPQFIFQYYEEEERQRGNFPDRFSGHQFPNYSSELNVNALLLGDSALYLCASSLYSGSGGYTFGSGTRLTVV.

This chain links TRBV7-8 with TRBJ1-4, with D uncertain. This CDR3 has 17 residues. Germline CDR1 and CDR2: SGHVS and FQNEAQ. Trimming removed 5 bases from V and 0 bases from J, with 16 bases in between. The CDR3 loop reads CASSGSLEEATNEKLFF. CDR3 sequence (DNA): TGTGCCAGCAGCGGGTCTCTTGAGGAGGCAACTAATGAAAAACTGTTTTTT.

The CDR3 protein is CASSRTGTDTQYF. CDR3 nucleotide sequence: TGTGCCAGCAGTCGGACAGGCACAGATACGCAGTATTTT. This chain connects TRBV6-4 to TRBJ2-3; D is possibly TRBD1 (6 bases). The CDR3 covers 13 residues. The germline gives CDR1 MRHNA, CDR2 SNTAGT. V lost 5 bases to trimming and J lost 1 base, with 7 bases between them.

The gene calls are TRBV11-2 and TRBJ2-3, with D tentatively TRBD1 (6 bases). This CDR3 region has 14 residues. Germline V gene sequence: CDR1 SGHAT, CDR2 FQNNGV. V lost 3 bases and J lost 6, with 13 bases in between. The CDR3 DNA follows: TGTGCCAGCAGCTTCAGTCAGGGGACGGATACGCAGTATTTT. Protein sequence: CASSFSQGTDTQYF. Supplemented by reference TRBV11-2 and TRBJ2-3, the full variable domain reads EAGVAQSPRYKIIEKRQSVAFWCNPISGHATLYWYQQILGQGPKLLIQFQNNGVVDDSQLPKDRFSAERLKGVDSTLKIQPAKLEDSAVYLCASSFSQGTDTQYFGPGTRLTVL.

This clone was observed a handful of times. The CDR3 region has the DNA TGTGCCAGCAGCCACAGACTAGCTGGGGACCAGTACTTC. This translates into CASSHRLAGDQYF. The V call is TRBV5-8, the J call TRBJ2-5; 7 positions agree with TRBD2. Germline values: CDR1 SGHTS, CDR2 YDEGEE. The CDR3 spans 13 residues. V lost 4 bases, J lost 10 bases, and 10 bases stayed unmatched.

V and J are TRBV4-1 and TRBJ2-7; 11 bases are a match to TRBD1. J gave up 6 bases and V 4 bases, and 5 bases lay outside the gene matches. The CDR3 sequence is 14 residues long. The germline CDR1 and CDR2 sequences are MGHRA and YSYEKL. DNA of the CDR3: TGCGCCAGCAGCCCGGACAGGGGGCGCTTCGAGCAGTACTTC. Protein: CASSPDRGRFEQYF.

The chain uses TRBV7-9 and TRBJ2-3, with D uncertain. The CDR3 is 13 amino acids. V gave up 2 bases and J gave up 2 bases, with 5 bases separating them. CDR1 and CDR2 (germline): SEHNR, FQNEAQ (reference sequence). CDR3 DNA sequence: TGTGCCAGCAGCTTAAGAGACACAGATACGCAGTATTTT. Amino acids: CASSLRDTDTQYF.

The chain uses TRBV9 and TRBJ2-2, with D tentatively TRBD1 (6 bases). Germline V gene data show CDR1 as SGDLS and CDR2 as YYNGEE. Trimming cost V 4 bases and J 8 bases, with 18 bases left between them. The CDR3 sequence is 15 residues long. CDR3 DNA: TGTGCCAGCAGCTCCCCTGGGGCAGGGGCGGGGGAGCTGTTTTTT. This gives the protein CASSSPGAGAGELFF.

The rearrangement links TRBV25-1 to TRBJ1-4; D is possibly TRBD1 (6 bases). V lost 6 bases to trimming and J lost 7 bases, with 15 bases between them. Germline loops: CDR1 MGHDK, CDR2 SYGVNS. The CDR3 extends over 14 amino acids. The CDR3 bases are TGTGCCAGCAGCCATTCAAGGGGGGGTGAAAAACTGTTTTTT. This translates into CASSHSRGGEKLFF. Complete variable domain (other parts from reference TRBV25-1 and TRBJ1-4): EADIYQTPRYLVIGTGKKITLECSQTMGHDKMYWYQQDPGMELHLIHYSYGVNSTEKGDLSSESTVSRIRTEHFPLTLESARPSHTSQYLCASSHSRGGEKLFFGSGTQLSVL.

This chain uses TRBV6-5 with TRBJ2-5; 12 nucleotides align to TRBD1. This CDR3 contains 14 residues. CDR1 and CDR2 from the germline V gene are MNHEY and SVGAGI. The junction had 1 base not matched to a gene; V was cut back by 4 bases and J by 4 bases. Here the CDR3 reads CASSLGQGAETQYF. The DNA for the CDR3 is TGTGCCAGCAGTTTGGGACAGGGGGCAGAGACCCAGTACTTC.